This TCR beta chain derives from a study of CD8+CD57+ T cells in acquired aplastic anemia. Trimming cost V 1 base and J 1 base; bases outside gene matches: 0. The CDR3 sequence is 14 residues long. CDR1 and CDR2 from the germline V gene are SNHLY and FYNNEI. The study profiled TCR beta VDJ and CDR3 using genomic DNA as template. TCRdb re-analysed the reads in MiXCR, keeping a single row per CDR3 protein. The table lists about 290,000 distinct CDR3 sequences, 50% to 65% of them singletons. Selection for sequencing was limited to patients who had shown CD8+CD57+ cell expansion by flow cytometry. Sequenced sample: sorted CD4+, CD8+, or CD8+CD57+ T cells (not recorded which) from PBMCs. The chain joins TRBV2 to TRBJ1-2, with TRBD1 matching 7 bases. The source of this sequence is a human donor with aplastic anemia. The CDR3 region has the DNA TGTGCCAGCAGTGAAGGGGACAGTAACTATGGCTACACCTTC. Its protein is CASSEGDSNYGYTF.